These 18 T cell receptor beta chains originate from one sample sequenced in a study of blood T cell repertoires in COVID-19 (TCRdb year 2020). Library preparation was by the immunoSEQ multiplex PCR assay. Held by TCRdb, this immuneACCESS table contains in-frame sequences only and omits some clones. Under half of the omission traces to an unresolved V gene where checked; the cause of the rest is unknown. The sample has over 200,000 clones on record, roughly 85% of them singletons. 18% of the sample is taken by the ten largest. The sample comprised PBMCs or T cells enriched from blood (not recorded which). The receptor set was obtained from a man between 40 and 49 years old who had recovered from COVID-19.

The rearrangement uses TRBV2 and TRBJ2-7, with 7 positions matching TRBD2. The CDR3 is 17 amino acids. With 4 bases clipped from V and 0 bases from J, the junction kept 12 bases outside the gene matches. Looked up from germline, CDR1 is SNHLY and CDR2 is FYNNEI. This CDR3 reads CASSARLAVPSSYEQYF. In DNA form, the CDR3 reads TGTGCCAGCAGTGCGCGGCTAGCGGTTCCTAGCTCCTACGAGCAGTACTTC. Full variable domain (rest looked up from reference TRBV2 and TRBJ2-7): EPEVTQTPSHQVTQMGQEVILRCVPISNHLYFYWYRQILGQKVEFLVSFYNNEISEKSEIFDDQFSVERPDGSNFTLKIRSTKLEDSAMYFCASSARLAVPSSYEQYFGPGTRLTVT.

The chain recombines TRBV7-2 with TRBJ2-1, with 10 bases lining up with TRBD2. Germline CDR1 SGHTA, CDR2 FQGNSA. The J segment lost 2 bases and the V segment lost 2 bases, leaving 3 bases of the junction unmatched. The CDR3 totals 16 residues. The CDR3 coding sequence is TGTGCCAGCAGCTTACAGCTAGCGGGAGCCTACAATGAGCAGTTCTTC. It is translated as CASSLQLAGAYNEQFF.

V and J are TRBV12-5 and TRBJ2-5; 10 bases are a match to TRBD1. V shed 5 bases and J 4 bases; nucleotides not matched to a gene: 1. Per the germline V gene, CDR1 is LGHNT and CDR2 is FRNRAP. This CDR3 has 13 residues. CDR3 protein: CASGGTGVETQYF. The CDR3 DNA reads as TGTGCTAGTGGTGGGACAGGGGTAGAGACCCAGTACTTC.

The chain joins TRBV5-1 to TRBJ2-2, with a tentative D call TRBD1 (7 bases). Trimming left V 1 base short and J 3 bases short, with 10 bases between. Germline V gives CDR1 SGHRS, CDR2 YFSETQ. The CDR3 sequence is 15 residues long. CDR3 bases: TGCGCCAGCAGCTTGCAGGGGGGCTACACCGGGGAGCTGTTTTTT. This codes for CASSLQGGYTGELFF.

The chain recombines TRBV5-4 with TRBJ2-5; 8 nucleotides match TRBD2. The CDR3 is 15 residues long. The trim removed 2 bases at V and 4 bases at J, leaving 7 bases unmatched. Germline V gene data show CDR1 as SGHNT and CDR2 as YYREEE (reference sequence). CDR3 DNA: TGTGCCAGCAGCTTAAAGCGGGAGAGGGTAGAGACCCAGTACTTC. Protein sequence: CASSLKRERVETQYF.

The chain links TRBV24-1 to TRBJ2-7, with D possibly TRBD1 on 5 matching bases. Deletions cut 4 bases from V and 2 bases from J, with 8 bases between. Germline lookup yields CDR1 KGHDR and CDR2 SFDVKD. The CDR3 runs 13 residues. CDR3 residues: CATSEGAAYEQYF. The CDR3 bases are TGTGCCACCAGTGAAGGGGCAGCCTACGAGCAGTACTTC.

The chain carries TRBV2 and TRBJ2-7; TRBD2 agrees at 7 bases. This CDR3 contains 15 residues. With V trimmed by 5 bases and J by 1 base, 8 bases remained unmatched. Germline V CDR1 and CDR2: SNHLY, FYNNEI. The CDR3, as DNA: TGTGCCAGCAGTCACGAGCGGGGAGCATCCTACGAGCAGTACTTC. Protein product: CASSHERGASYEQYF. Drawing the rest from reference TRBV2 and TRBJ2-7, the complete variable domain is EPEVTQTPSHQVTQMGQEVILRCVPISNHLYFYWYRQILGQKVEFLVSFYNNEISEKSEIFDDQFSVERPDGSNFTLKIRSTKLEDSAMYFCASSHERGASYEQYFGPGTRLTVT.

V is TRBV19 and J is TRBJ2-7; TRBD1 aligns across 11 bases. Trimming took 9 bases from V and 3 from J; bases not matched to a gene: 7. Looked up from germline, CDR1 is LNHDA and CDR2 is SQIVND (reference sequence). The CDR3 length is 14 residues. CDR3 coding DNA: TGTGCCAGCAGTGGGACAGGGGGACGCTACGAGCAGTACTTC. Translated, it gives CASSGTGGRYEQYF.

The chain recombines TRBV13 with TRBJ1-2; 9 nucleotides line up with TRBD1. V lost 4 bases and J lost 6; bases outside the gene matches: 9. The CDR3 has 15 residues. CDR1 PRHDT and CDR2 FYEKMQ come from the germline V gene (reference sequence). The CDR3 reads CASSSFKQGANGYTF. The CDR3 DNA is TGTGCCAGCAGCTCGTTTAAACAGGGGGCTAATGGCTACACCTTC.

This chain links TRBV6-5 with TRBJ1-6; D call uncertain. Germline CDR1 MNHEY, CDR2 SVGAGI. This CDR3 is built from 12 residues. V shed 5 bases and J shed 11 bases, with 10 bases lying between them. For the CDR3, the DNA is TGTGCCAGCAGTCCGGGGAATCCACCCCTCCACTTT. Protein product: CASSPGNPPLHF.

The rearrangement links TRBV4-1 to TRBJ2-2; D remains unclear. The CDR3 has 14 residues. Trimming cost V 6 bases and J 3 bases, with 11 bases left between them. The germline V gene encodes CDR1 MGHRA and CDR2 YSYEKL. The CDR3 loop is CASSPPFDTGELFF. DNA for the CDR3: TGCGCCAGCAGTCCCCCCTTCGACACCGGGGAGCTGTTTTTT.

The CDR3 DNA sequence: TGCGCCAGCAGCCGCCAGGATGAGCAGTTCTTC. This gives the protein CASSRQDEQFF. V gene TRBV5-1 combines with J gene TRBJ2-1; D gene ambiguous. The V end lost 4 bases, the J end lost 8 bases, and 7 bases lay between the germline ends. Germline loops: CDR1 SGHRS, CDR2 YFSETQ. The CDR3 totals 11 residues.

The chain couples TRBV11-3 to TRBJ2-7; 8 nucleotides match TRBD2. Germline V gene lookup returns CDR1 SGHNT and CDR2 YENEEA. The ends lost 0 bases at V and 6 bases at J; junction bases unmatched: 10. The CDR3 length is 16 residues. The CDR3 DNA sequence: TGTGCCAGCAGCTTAGAGGGTACAGCGGGAGAGGTCGAGCAGTACTTC. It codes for CASSLEGTAGEVEQYF.

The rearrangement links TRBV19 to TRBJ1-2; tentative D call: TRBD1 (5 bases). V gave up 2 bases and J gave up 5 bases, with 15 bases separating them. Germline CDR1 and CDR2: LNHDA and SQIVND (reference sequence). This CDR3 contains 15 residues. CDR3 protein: CASSISGGGVYGYTF. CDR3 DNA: TGTGCCAGTAGTATAAGTGGAGGAGGGGTTTATGGCTACACCTTC.

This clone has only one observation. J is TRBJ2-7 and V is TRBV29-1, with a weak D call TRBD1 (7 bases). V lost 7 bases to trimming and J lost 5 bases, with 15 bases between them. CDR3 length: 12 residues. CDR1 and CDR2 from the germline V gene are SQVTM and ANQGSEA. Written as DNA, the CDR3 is TGCAGCGAGGGCGACAGGGAGGACGAGCAGTACTTC. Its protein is CSEGDREDEQYF.

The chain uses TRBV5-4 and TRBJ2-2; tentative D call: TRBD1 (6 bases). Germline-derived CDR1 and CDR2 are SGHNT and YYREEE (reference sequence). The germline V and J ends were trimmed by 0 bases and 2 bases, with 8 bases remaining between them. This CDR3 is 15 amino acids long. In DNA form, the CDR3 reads TGTGCCAGCAGCTTGGGCAGGGGAAACACCGGGGAGCTGTTTTTT. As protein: CASSLGRGNTGELFF.

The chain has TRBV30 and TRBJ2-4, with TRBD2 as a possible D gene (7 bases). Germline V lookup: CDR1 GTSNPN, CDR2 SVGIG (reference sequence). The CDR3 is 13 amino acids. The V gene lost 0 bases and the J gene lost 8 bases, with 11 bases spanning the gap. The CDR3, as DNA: TGTGCCTGGAGTGTAGGGGGGGCGGACATTCAGTACTTC. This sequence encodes CAWSVGGADIQYF.

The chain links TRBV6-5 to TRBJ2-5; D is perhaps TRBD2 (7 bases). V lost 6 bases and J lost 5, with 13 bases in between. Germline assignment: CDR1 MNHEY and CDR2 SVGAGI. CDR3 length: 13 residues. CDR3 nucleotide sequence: TGTGCCAGCAGGCGGGGGCCCTGGGAGACCCAGTACTTC. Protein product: CASRRGPWETQYF.